The entry below describes one T cell receptor (beta chain). Antigen specificity is unknown. Measured with immunoSEQ multiplex PCR; TCRdb has only the in-frame clones, and not every one. Here the sample spans about 6,500 clones, around 89% being singletons. The data belong to a study of chemoradiotherapy in HPV16-positive cancers. The CDR3 is 16 residues long. CDR1 is SGDLS, CDR2 YYNGEE, per germline. V shed 2 bases and J 5 bases; nucleotides not matched to a gene: 7. General study points: For HPV16-positive patients, expanding HPV-responsive T cells associated with longer recurrence-free survival. Non-HPV-specific T cells did not expand in tumors during treatment, whereas candidate HPV-specific clones and E7-related motifs did. Only a couple of HPV16-positive patients supplied the functional HPV-specificity definition.

Repeated repertoire sampling spanned the course of chemoradiotherapy. The genes are TRBV9 and TRBJ2-5; 12 bases map to TRBD2. This clonotype originated in a human donor with HPV-associated anogenital cancer. This specimen consisted of tumor tissue, obtained from a patient who underwent chemoradiotherapy. The CDR3 DNA sequence: TGTGCCAGCAGCGTGGAACTAGCGGGAGGTTCGGAGACCCAGTACTTC. Translation gives CASSVELAGGSETQYF. The full variable domain, its missing parts supplied by reference TRBV9 and TRBJ2-5, is DSGVTQTPKHLITATGQRVTLRCSPRSGDLSVYWYQQSLDQGLQFLIQYYNGEERAKGNILERFSAQQFPDLHSELNLSSLELGDSALYFCASSVELAGGSETQYFGPGTRLLVL.